This TCR beta chain comes out of a study of early T cells in non-severe SARS-CoV-2 infection. In the study overall: Sequencing input comprised bulk RNA from unsorted whole blood; chain pairing was not available.

This clonotype has more than one count but fewer than ten. As yet, its antigen is unknown. The V end was cut by 4 bases, the J end by 2 bases, with 15 bases between. The CDR3 spans 16 residues. Looked up from germline, CDR1 is SGHRS and CDR2 is YFSETQ. Overall study findings and caveats: Anti-spike CD8 responses were favored in VDJdb matching, and private and CD4 specificities were missed.

Unique molecular identifiers (one per individual cDNA molecule) were attached. In TCRdb, the 5' RACE reads were re-called with MiXCR into one record per CDR3 protein. The sample lists 52,000 or so distinct CDR3 sequences, more than 6.5% occurring once. This clonotype was sampled from an adult who was a healthcare worker with PCR-confirmed SARS-CoV-2 infection or an uninfected control (not recorded which). Sequences were derived from whole blood, sampled at baseline. The chain couples TRBV5-1 to TRBJ2-2; D may be TRBD1 (6 bases). The CDR3 region is CASSQRQDFNTGELFF. In DNA, the CDR3 is TGCGCCAGCAGCCAGAGACAGGACTTTAACACCGGGGAGCTGTTTTTT.